These 27 T cell receptor beta chains share one sample of origin, sequenced in a study of shared clonotypes between healthy human individuals. Libraries were prepared by immunoSEQ multiplex PCR; TCRdb keeps only in-frame clonotypes and omits some of them. The sample shows more than 2,000,000 clones, just over 90% of them seen only once. The sequencing sample was made of naive CD4+ T cells sorted from blood. Subset indicated: CD45RA+ positively selected. These receptors originate from a man aged 18 to 30 in good health.

The chain links TRBV7-8 to TRBJ1-2; TRBD1 matches at 10 bases. The junction had 4 bases not matched to a gene; V was cut back by 5 bases and J by 4 bases. The germline gives CDR1 SGHVS, CDR2 FQNEAQ. There are 14 residues in the CDR3. DNA for the CDR3: TGTGCCAGCAGCCTAGGGACAGGGGCCTATGGCTACACCTTC. Translated, it gives CASSLGTGAYGYTF.

V gene TRBV5-6 combines with J gene TRBJ2-5, with D tentatively TRBD1 (6 bases). Germline V gene data show CDR1 as SGHDT and CDR2 as YYEEEE. The CDR3 runs 14 residues. V lost 5 bases to trimming and J lost 5 bases, with 16 bases between them. Here the CDR3 DNA reads TGTGCCAGCAGGCCTCAGGGGTCCGAGGAGACCCAGTACTTC. The encoded protein is CASRPQGSEETQYF.

V and J are TRBV18 and TRBJ1-5; no clear D gene. The CDR3 covers 16 residues. Deletions cut 1 base from V and 5 bases from J, with 15 bases between. Germline-derived CDR1 and CDR2 are KGHSH and LQKENI. The CDR3 nucleotides read TGTGCCAGCTCACCACAGACGGCTAGCCCCGATCAGCCCCAGCATTTT. This translates into CASSPQTASPDQPQHF.

This chain uses TRBV7-2 with TRBJ1-5; D perhaps matches TRBD1 (5 bases). Trimming took off 5 bases at V and 3 bases at J, with 14 bases between the two ends. Germline CDR1 and CDR2: SGHTA and FQGNSA. The CDR3 consists of 15 residues. The CDR3 DNA sequence: TGTGCCAGCAGCAGTAGGGACGGCCTCAATCAGCCCCAGCATTTT. Translation: CASSSRDGLNQPQHF.

This chain uses TRBV5-1 with TRBJ1-5; 8 bases line up with TRBD1. This CDR3 has 14 residues. Germline V gene sequence: CDR1 SGHRS, CDR2 YFSETQ. Losses at the gene ends were 3 bases for V and 7 bases for J; bases not matched to a gene: 6. CDR3 sequence (DNA): TGCGCCAGCAGCTCAATAGGGACAGGCCAGCCCCAGCATTTT. Protein: CASSSIGTGQPQHF.

This chain connects TRBV4-2 to TRBJ2-5; no reliable D call. CDR3 length: 15 amino acids. Germline lookup yields CDR1 LGHNA and CDR2 YNFKEQ. V lost 0 bases and J 1 base, leaving 9 bases between the germline ends. CDR3 DNA: TGTGCCAGCAGCCAAGATCGAAGAGTCCAAGAGACCCAGTACTTC. Translation gives CASSQDRRVQETQYF.

The chain joins TRBV5-1 to TRBJ2-7, with unresolved D. V was pared by 4 bases and J by 5 bases, with 13 bases between. The CDR3 has 13 residues. Germline assignment: CDR1 SGHRS and CDR2 YFSETQ. The CDR3 region is CASSVTGGNEQYF. The CDR3 DNA sequence: TGCGCCAGCAGCGTTACCGGTGGCAACGAGCAGTACTTC.

This clone was picked up a small number of times. Other DNA sequences from this sample encode an identical CDR3 as well. The chain recombines TRBV7-2 with TRBJ2-7, with D unresolved. Germline loops: CDR1 SGHTA, CDR2 FQGNSA. The CDR3 is made up of 12 amino acids. The germline V and J ends were trimmed by 1 base and 2 bases, with 3 bases remaining between them. The CDR3 coding sequence is TGTGCCAGCAGCTTAGTCCCCTACGAGCAGTACTTC. The encoded protein is CASSLVPYEQYF.

Note on this clone: Other DNA sequences from this sample encode an identical CDR3 as well. The chain couples TRBV18 to TRBJ2-5, with TRBD2 as a possible D gene (6 bases). Germline CDR1 reads KGHSH; CDR2 reads LQKENI. The CDR3 runs 13 residues. V lost 4 bases, J lost 5 bases, and 11 bases lay in between. CDR3 amino acids: CASSQGAGETQYF. The CDR3 region has the DNA TGTGCCAGCTCACAAGGGGCGGGGGAGACCCAGTACTTC.

This chain uses TRBV27 with TRBJ2-7; possible D gene TRBD2, 6 bases. CDR3 length: 15 residues. Looked up from germline, CDR1 is MNHEY and CDR2 is SMNVEV (reference sequence). Trimming left V 7 bases short and J 1 base short, with 17 bases between. CDR3 protein: CASTRSPGDSYEQYF. The CDR3 DNA sequence: TGTGCCAGCACTCGGAGTCCGGGGGATTCCTACGAGCAGTACTTC.

The J gene is TRBJ1-2, the V gene TRBV6-5; TRBD1 agrees at 9 bases. This CDR3 region has 14 residues. Looked up from germline, CDR1 is MNHEY and CDR2 is SVGAGI. The J segment lost 6 bases and the V segment lost 6 bases, leaving 8 bases of the junction unmatched. The CDR3 here is CASRSLQGADGYTF. For the CDR3, the DNA is TGTGCCAGCAGATCCCTACAGGGGGCTGATGGCTACACCTTC.

This rearrangement joins TRBV5-6 to TRBJ1-5; weak D call: TRBD1 (5 bases). CDR3 length: 13 residues. Between the trimmed V and J ends, which lost 0 bases and 11 bases, there was a span of 12 bases. CDR1 is SGHDT and CDR2 is YYEEEE in the germline V gene. In DNA form, the CDR3 reads TGTGCCAGCAGCTTGGGGGGACCGGGAGCCCAGCATTTT. It translates to CASSLGGPGAQHF.

The V and J genes are TRBV5-1 and TRBJ2-7; TRBD2 matches 14 bases. CDR3 length: 15 amino acids. V gave up 4 bases and J gave up 6 bases; unmatched junction bases: 6. Germline V gene data show CDR1 as SGHRS and CDR2 as YFSETQ. The CDR3 coding sequence is TGCGCCAGCAGCGCGACTAGCGGGGGGGCTACCGAGCAGTACTTC. Encoded protein: CASSATSGGATEQYF.

This chain links TRBV12-5 with TRBJ2-3, with 10 bases that match TRBD1. Germline loops: CDR1 LGHNT, CDR2 FRNRAP. The CDR3 sequence is 15 residues long. J lost 3 bases, V lost 1 base, and 1 base had no gene match. CDR3 residues: CASGLGQGATDTQYF. CDR3 sequence (DNA): TGTGCTAGTGGTTTGGGACAGGGGGCTACAGATACGCAGTATTTT.

The rearrangement links TRBV12-5 to TRBJ2-1; weak D call: TRBD2 (5 bases). Germline V gives CDR1 LGHNT, CDR2 FRNRAP. V dropped 0 bases and J dropped 15 bases, with 18 bases sitting between them. The CDR3 is 14 residues long. In nucleotides, the CDR3 is TGTGCTAGTGGTTTGGTCCTTGGGCCACTGAGGGCGTTCTTC. Its protein product is CASGLVLGPLRAFF.

V and J are TRBV7-8 and TRBJ2-1; D ambiguous. This CDR3 comprises 12 residues. The germline CDR1 and CDR2 sequences are SGHVS and FQNEAQ. V was trimmed by 5 bases and J by 7 bases, leaving 9 bases between them. The chain's CDR3 is CASSPVGNEQFF. The CDR3, as DNA: TGTGCCAGCAGCCCTGTAGGGAATGAGCAGTTCTTC.

This chain connects TRBV10-1 to TRBJ1-6; no firm D call. This CDR3 has 13 residues. The germline V gene encodes CDR1 WNHNN and CDR2 SYGVQD (reference sequence). V was clipped by 7 bases and J by 7 bases, with 11 bases between them. CDR3 region: CASKATENSPLHF. The CDR3 DNA reads TGCGCCAGCAAAGCCACAGAGAATTCACCCCTCCACTTT.

V usage is TRBV5-4 and J usage is TRBJ1-5, with 7 bases that match TRBD1. The CDR3 is 19 amino acids. Per germline, CDR1 SGHNT and CDR2 YYREEE (reference sequence). Germline trimming cut 4 bases from V and 1 base from J; bases unmatched to any gene: 17. The CDR3 sequence is CASSLTQGSGAGSNQPQHF. The CDR3 DNA sequence: TGTGCCAGCAGCCTGACACAGGGGTCCGGGGCCGGAAGCAATCAGCCCCAGCATTTT.

The V call is TRBV7-2, the J call TRBJ1-5; D call uncertain. The CDR3 spans 14 residues. Trimming removed 1 base at V and 4 bases at J, with 8 bases between. Germline V gene sequence: CDR1 SGHTA, CDR2 FQGNSA. The CDR3 is CASSLVVVNQPQHF. The CDR3 DNA follows: TGTGCCAGCAGCTTAGTGGTCGTTAATCAGCCCCAGCATTTT.

This chain links TRBV10-3 with TRBJ2-1; 8 bases are shared with TRBD2. The CDR3 has 14 amino acids. CDR1 ENHRY and CDR2 SYGVKD come from the germline V gene. J gave up 10 bases and V 6 bases, and 11 bases lay outside the gene matches. The DNA for the CDR3 is TGTGCCATCAGAGCGGGAGCGGGAATTGAGGAGCAGTTCTTC. It yields the protein CAIRAGAGIEEQFF.

The chain uses TRBV30 and TRBJ2-1; D not resolved. The CDR3 extends over 12 amino acids. Germline CDR1 reads GTSNPN; CDR2 reads SVGIG (reference sequence). The V and J ends lost 2 bases and 6 bases respectively, with 8 bases between them. This CDR3 reads CAWSRTTNEQFF. As DNA, the CDR3 is TGTGCCTGGAGTCGGACCACCAATGAGCAGTTCTTC. Combining the CDR3 with reference TRBV30 and TRBJ2-1 gives the whole variable domain SQTIHQWPATLVQPVGSPLSLECTVEGTSNPNLYWYRQAAGRGLQLLFYSVGIGQISSEVPQNLSASRPQDRQFILSSKKLLLSDSGFYLCAWSRTTNEQFFGPGTRLTVL.

This chain uses TRBV7-9 with TRBJ2-4; unclear D gene. Looked up from germline, CDR1 is SEHNR and CDR2 is FQNEAQ (reference sequence). The CDR3 runs to 17 residues. The V end was cut by 2 bases, the J end by 0 bases, with 14 bases between. CDR3 sequence: CASSLMSTRLAKNIQYF. In DNA, the CDR3 is TGTGCCAGCAGCTTAATGTCGACTCGCCTAGCCAAAAACATTCAGTACTTC. Looking up the rest from reference TRBV7-9 and TRBJ2-4 gives the full variable domain: DTGVSQNPRHKITKRGQNVTFRCDPISEHNRLYWYRQTLGQGPEFLTYFQNEAQLEKSRLLSDRFSAERPKGSFSTLEIQRTEQGDSAMYLCASSLMSTRLAKNIQYFGAGTRLSVL.

This chain uses TRBV6-4 with TRBJ2-5; D remains unclear. The ends were cut back, 2 bases at V and 5 bases at J, with 9 bases in the middle. Germline loops: CDR1 MRHNA, CDR2 SNTAGT. The CDR3 totals 13 residues. The CDR3 here is CASSDPVGETQYF. The CDR3 nucleotides are TGTGCCAGCAGTGACCCCGTTGGGGAGACCCAGTACTTC.

Notes on this clone: Distinct nucleotide sequences in the sample also encode this CDR3. The CDR3 region is CASSLTGQSYNEQFF. CDR3 sequence (DNA): TGCGCCAGCAGCTTAACGGGTCAATCCTACAATGAGCAGTTCTTC. The chain links TRBV5-1 to TRBJ2-1; D is unresolved. The V and J ends lost 2 bases and 1 base respectively, with 10 bases between them. Germline values: CDR1 SGHRS, CDR2 YFSETQ. CDR3 length: 15 amino acids.

V gene TRBV2 combines with J gene TRBJ2-2; possibly TRBD2 for D (6 bases). Trimming stripped 7 bases from V and 6 bases from J, with 12 bases between. This CDR3 is built from 13 residues. The germline V gene has CDR1 SNHLY and CDR2 FYNNEI. The DNA for the CDR3 is TGTGCCAGCACTCGGTCGGGGGCCGGGGAGCTGTTTTTT. Protein sequence: CASTRSGAGELFF.

The V call is TRBV7-9, the J call TRBJ2-5, with D tentatively TRBD1 (5 bases). The CDR3 covers 16 residues. V was cut by 0 bases and J by 4 bases, with 15 bases left in between. The V gene's germline CDR1 is SEHNR and CDR2 FQNEAQ (reference sequence). The CDR3 protein is CASSLARGANLETQYF. CDR3 sequence (DNA): TGTGCCAGCAGCTTAGCGCGTGGGGCGAATCTAGAGACCCAGTACTTC.

The chain has TRBV12-2 and TRBJ2-2; the D segment call TRBD1 is taken from the table without a DNA check. TRBV12-2 is noted as a pseudogene. The CDR3 has 18 amino acids. The CDR3 spells CASRRHPSLDRGTGELFF. Here the CDR3 DNA reads TGTGCAAGTCGACGCCACCCTTCATTGGACAGGGGCACCGGGGAGCTGTTTTTT.